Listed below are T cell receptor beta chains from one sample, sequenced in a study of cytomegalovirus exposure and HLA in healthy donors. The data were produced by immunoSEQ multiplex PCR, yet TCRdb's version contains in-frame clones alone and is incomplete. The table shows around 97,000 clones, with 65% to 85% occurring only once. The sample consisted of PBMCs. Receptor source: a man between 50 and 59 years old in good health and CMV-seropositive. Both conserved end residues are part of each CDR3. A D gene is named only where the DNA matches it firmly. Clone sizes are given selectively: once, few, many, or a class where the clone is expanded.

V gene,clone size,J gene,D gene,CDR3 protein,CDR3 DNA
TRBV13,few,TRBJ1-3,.,CASSLGERLRNTIYF,TGTGCCAGCAGCTTAGGGGAGAGGCTTAGAAACACCATATATTTT
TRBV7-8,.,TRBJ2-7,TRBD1,CASSMDRGRNEQYF,TGTGCCAGCAGCATGGACAGGGGGCGAAACGAGCAGTACTTC
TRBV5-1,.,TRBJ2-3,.,CASSIDRPTDTQYF,TGCGCCAGCAGCATTGACAGACCCACAGATACGCAGTATTTT
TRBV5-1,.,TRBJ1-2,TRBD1,CASSMRDSPEHYGYTF,TGCGCCAGCAGCATGAGGGACAGCCCTGAACACTATGGCTACACCTTC
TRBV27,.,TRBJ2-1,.,CASSFNAWGYDNEQFF,TGTGCCAGCAGTTTCAACGCCTGGGGCTACGACAATGAGCAGTTCTTC
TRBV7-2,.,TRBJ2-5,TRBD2,CASSLAEFQETQYF,TGTGCCAGCAGCCTAGCGGAGTTCCAAGAGACCCAGTACTTC
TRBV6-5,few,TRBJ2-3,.,CASRPSLGGTDTQYF,TGTGCCAGCAGACCGTCACTCGGGGGAACAGATACGCAGTATTTT
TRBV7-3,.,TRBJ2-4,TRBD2,CASSPSGGRENIQYF,TGTGCCAGCAGCCCCTCGGGGGGACGGGAAAACATTCAGTACTTC
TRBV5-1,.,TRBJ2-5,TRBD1,CASSLERGREETQYF,TGCGCCAGCAGCTTGGAAAGGGGGCGCGAAGAGACCCAGTACTTC
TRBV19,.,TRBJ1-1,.,CASSRPRGTEAFF,TGTGCCAGTAGCCGGCCCAGGGGCACTGAAGCTTTCTTT
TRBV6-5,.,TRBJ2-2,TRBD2,CASSYGLAGGPGELFF,TGTGCCAGCAGTTACGGTCTAGCGGGAGGCCCCGGGGAGCTGTTTTTT
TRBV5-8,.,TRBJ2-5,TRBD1,CASSQGQGWQETQYF,TGTGCCAGCAGCCAAGGACAGGGATGGCAAGAGACCCAGTACTTC
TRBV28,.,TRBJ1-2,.,CASSPRSYGYTF,TGTGCCAGCAGTCCCCGCAGCTATGGCTACACCTTC
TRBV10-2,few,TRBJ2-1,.,CASSEDRLDSSYNEQFF,TGCGCCAGCAGTGAAGACAGGCTGGATAGCTCCTACAATGAGCAGTTCTTC
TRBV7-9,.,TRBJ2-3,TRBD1,CSSSLVPDRIVTQYF,TGTTCCAGCAGCTTAGTTCCGGACAGGATAGTAACGCAGTATTTT
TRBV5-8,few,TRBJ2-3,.,CASSYDIRTDTQYF,TGTGCCAGCAGCTACGACATACGCACAGATACGCAGTATTTT
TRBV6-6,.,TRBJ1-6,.,CASIQGKDSPLHF,TGTGCCAGCATTCAGGGGAAGGATTCACCCCTCCACTTT
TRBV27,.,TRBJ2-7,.,CASSPPYAGLSYEQYF,TGTGCCAGCAGTCCTCCCTATGCGGGCCTCTCCTACGAGCAGTACTTC
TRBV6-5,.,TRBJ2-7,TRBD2,CASSYRRASGYYEQYF,TGTGCCAGCAGTTACCGTCGGGCTAGCGGGTACTACGAGCAGTACTTC
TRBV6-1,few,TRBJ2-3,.,CASSEKIFGTDTQYF,TGTGCCAGCAGTGAAAAAATCTTCGGCACAGATACGCAGTATTTT
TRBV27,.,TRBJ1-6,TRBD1,CASSWTGYNSPLHF,TGTGCCAGCAGTTGGACAGGGTATAATTCACCCCTCCACTTT
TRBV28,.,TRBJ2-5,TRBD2,CASSSRREAEETQYF,TGTGCCAGCAGTTCGAGGCGGGAGGCCGAAGAGACCCAGTACTTC
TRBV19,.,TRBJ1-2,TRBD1,CASSSRTGLDYGYTF,TGTGCCAGTAGTTCCCGGACAGGCCTTGACTATGGCTACACCTTC
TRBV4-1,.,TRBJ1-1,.,CASSGLGGPQNTEAFF,TGCGCCAGCAGCGGCTTGGGGGGGCCCCAGAACACTGAAGCTTTCTTT
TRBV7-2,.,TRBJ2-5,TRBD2,CASSLNLLAAQGTQYF,TGTGCCAGCAGCCTAAATCTTCTAGCGGCACAAGGGACCCAGTACTTC
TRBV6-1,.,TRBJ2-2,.,CASGGNTGELFF,TGTGCCAGCGGAGGTAACACCGGGGAGCTGTTTTTT
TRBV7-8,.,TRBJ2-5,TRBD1,CASSSDRGRIETQYF,TGTGCCAGCAGCTCGGACAGGGGGCGGATTGAGACCCAGTACTTC
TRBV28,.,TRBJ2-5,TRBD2,CASSLPGLAGEWDF,TGTGCCAGCAGTCTCCCGGGACTAGCGGGAGAATGGGACTTC
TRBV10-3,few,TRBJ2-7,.,CAISGGSYEQYF,TGTGCCATTTCCGGGGGCTCCTACGAGCAGTACTTC
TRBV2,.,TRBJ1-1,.,CASPRGANTEAFF,TGTGCCAGCCCCAGGGGCGCGAACACTGAAGCTTTCTTT
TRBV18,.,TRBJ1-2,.,CASSPPGSPRSVFYGYTF,TGTGCCAGCTCACCACCTGGCTCCCCGAGGTCGGTGTTTTATGGCTACACCTTC
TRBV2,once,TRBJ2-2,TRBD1,CASSQTGGPNTGELFF,TGTGCCAGCAGCCAGACAGGGGGCCCTAACACCGGGGAGCTGTTTTTT
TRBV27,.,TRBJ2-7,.,CASSFQRGEEQYF,TGTGCCAGCAGTTTCCAGCGCGGTGAAGAGCAGTACTTC
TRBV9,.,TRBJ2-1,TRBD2,CASSGGTSGSRDEQFF,TGTGCCAGCAGCGGAGGGACTAGCGGGAGTCGGGATGAGCAGTTCTTC
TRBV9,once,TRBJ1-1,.,CASTRSMNTEAFF,TGTGCCAGCACGCGATCTATGAACACTGAAGCTTTCTTT
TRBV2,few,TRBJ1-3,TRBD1,CASSEETGGIGNTIYF,TGTGCCAGCAGTGAAGAAACAGGGGGCATTGGAAACACCATATATTTT
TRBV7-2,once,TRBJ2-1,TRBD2,CASSLGGSGRAYNEQFF,TGTGCCAGCAGCTTAGGTGGTAGCGGGAGGGCCTACAATGAGCAGTTCTTC
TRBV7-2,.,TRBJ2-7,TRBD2,CASSLDPPSSGGSYEQYF,TGTGCCAGCAGCTTAGACCCCCCTTCTAGCGGGGGCTCCTACGAGCAGTACTTC
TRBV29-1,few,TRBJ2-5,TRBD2,CSVEDHRLAETQYF,TGCAGCGTTGAAGATCATCGACTAGCAGAGACCCAGTACTTC
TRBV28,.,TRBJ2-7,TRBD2,CASSGLAHEQYF,TGTGCCAGCAGTGGACTAGCACACGAGCAGTACTTC
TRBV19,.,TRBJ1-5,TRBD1,CASSIGAGGNRPQHF,TGTGCCAGTAGTATTGGAGCAGGGGGCAACAGACCCCAGCATTTT
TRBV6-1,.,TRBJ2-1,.,CASSEVGGISYNEQFF,TGTGCCAGCAGTGAAGTAGGCGGGATTTCCTACAATGAGCAGTTCTTC
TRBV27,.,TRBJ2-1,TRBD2,CASYRVIAGDYNEQFF,TGTGCCAGCTACAGGGTAATAGCGGGAGACTACAATGAGCAGTTCTTC
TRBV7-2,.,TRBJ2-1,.,CASSLLRTAYNEQFF,TGTGCCAGCAGCTTACTCCGGACAGCCTACAATGAGCAGTTCTTC
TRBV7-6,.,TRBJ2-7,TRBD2,CASSKGLNYEQYF,TGTGCCAGCAGCAAGGGACTAAATTACGAGCAGTACTTC
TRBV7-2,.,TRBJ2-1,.,CASSLVFEREQFF,TGTGCCAGCAGCTTGGTTTTCGAGCGAGAGCAGTTCTTC
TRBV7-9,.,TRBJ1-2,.,CASSLGAGAEGYTF,TGTGCCAGCAGCTTAGGTGCAGGGGCAGAAGGCTACACCTTC
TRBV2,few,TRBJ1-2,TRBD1,CASADRSGYGYTF,TGTGCCAGCGCGGACAGGAGCGGCTATGGCTACACCTTC
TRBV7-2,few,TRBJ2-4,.,CASSTQTADHIQYF,TGTGCCAGCAGCACCCAGACTGCCGACCACATTCAGTACTTC
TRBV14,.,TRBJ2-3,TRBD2,CASSTRAGDTQYF,TGTGCCAGCAGCACCCGAGCGGGGGATACGCAGTATTTT
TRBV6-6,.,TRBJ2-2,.,CASKFLDTGELFF,TGTGCCAGCAAATTTCTAGACACCGGGGAGCTGTTTTTT
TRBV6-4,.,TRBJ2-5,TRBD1,CASSGQGGETQYF,TGTGCCAGCAGTGGACAGGGTGGAGAGACCCAGTACTTC
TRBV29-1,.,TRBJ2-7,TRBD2,CTAGEGSYEQYF,TGCACCGCGGGGGAAGGATCCTACGAGCAGTACTTC
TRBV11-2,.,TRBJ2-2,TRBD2,CASSVLAGGYVGELFF,TGTGCCAGCAGCGTACTAGCGGGAGGGTATGTCGGGGAGCTGTTTTTT
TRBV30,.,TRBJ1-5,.,CAWSVRGTPQSQPQHF,TGTGCCTGGAGTGTCCGCGGGACCCCTCAAAGTCAGCCCCAGCATTTT
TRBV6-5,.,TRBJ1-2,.,CASRLAGDGYGYTF,TGTGCCAGCAGACTGGCCGGAGACGGCTATGGCTACACCTTC
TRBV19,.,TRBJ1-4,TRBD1,CASSIIGQATNEKLFF,TGTGCCAGTAGTATAATAGGACAGGCAACTAATGAAAAACTGTTTTTT